One and the same sample provided the 16 T cell receptor beta chains below, sequenced in a study of post-analysis software for immune sequencing data. Their antigens are not known. Unique molecular identifiers featured in each of the TCR beta cDNA libraries. MiXCR, run by TCRdb on the PCR reads, gives a single entry per CDR3 protein. The data show about 200,000 distinct CDR3 sequences, with over 25% seen just once and roughly 3.4% held by the top ten. Regarding the study as a whole: Relative to controls, patients had about five TRBV segments at higher frequency, with TRBV5-6, TRBV5-1 and TRBV20-1 among these.

The specimen was blood. Receptor source: a girl under 18 with multiple sclerosis.

This clonotype has more than one count but fewer than ten. This chain links TRBV3-1 with TRBJ2-1; 9 nucleotides align to TRBD2. V was clipped by 2 bases and J by 12 bases; unmatched bases: 17. Germline CDR1 and CDR2: LGHDT and YNNKEL (reference sequence). The CDR3 is 17 amino acids. CDR3 in amino acids: CASSQNLPSGTIRGQFF. The CDR3 region has the DNA TGTGCCAGCAGCCAAAATTTGCCTAGCGGGACCATACGGGGGCAGTTCTTC.

The chain carries TRBV6-6 and TRBJ2-1, with a weak D call TRBD2 (5 bases). The CDR3 length is 15 residues. Germline V lookup: CDR1 MNHNY, CDR2 SVGAGI (reference sequence). The V end was cut by 6 bases, the J end by 2 bases, with 14 bases between. CDR3 region: CASRIRQEAYNEQFF. In nucleotides, the CDR3 is TGTGCCAGCAGAATACGGCAGGAGGCCTACAATGAGCAGTTCTTC.

This clonotype has at least ten counts. The chain is built from TRBV20-1 and TRBJ2-6, with 8 positions matching TRBD1. Germline V gene lookup returns CDR1 DFQATT and CDR2 SNEGSKA (reference sequence). This CDR3 comprises 16 residues. V lost 6 bases and J lost 0; bases outside the gene matches: 7. The CDR3 is CSASGQASSGANVLTF. CDR3 sequence (DNA): TGCAGTGCATCGGGACAGGCTTCCTCTGGGGCCAACGTCCTGACTTTC.

This clonotype was observed many times. This rearrangement joins TRBV12-3 or TRBV12-4 to TRBJ2-1; D is perhaps TRBD2 (5 bases). Trimming stripped 10 bases from V and 6 bases from J, with 19 bases between. This CDR3 is 14 amino acids long. The chain's CDR3 is CATQRRGRANEQFF. DNA of the CDR3: TGTGCCACTCAGCGTCGGGGTCGGGCCAATGAGCAGTTCTTC.

The rearrangement links TRBV18 to TRBJ2-5; a weak D match, TRBD1 (5 bases). This CDR3 comprises 12 residues. Germline-derived CDR1 and CDR2 are KGHSH and LQKENI. The germline V and J ends were trimmed by 4 bases and 5 bases, with 8 bases remaining between them. The CDR3 loop is CASSLRVETQYF. The CDR3 nucleotides are TGTGCCAGCTCACTCAGGGTGGAGACCCAGTACTTC. The complete variable domain, with remaining parts taken from reference TRBV18 and TRBJ2-5, reads NAGVMQNPRHLVRRRGQEARLRCSPMKGHSHVYWYRQLPEEGLKFMVYLQKENIIDESGMPKERFSAEFPKEGPSILRIQQVVRGDSAAYFCASSLRVETQYFGPGTRLLVL.

A note on this clonotype: Given a far larger clone just one base away, this is likely a sequencing read error. J is TRBJ1-2 and V is TRBV5-6, with D hard to call. V shed 0 bases and J shed 8 bases, with 5 bases lying between them. The CDR3 runs 11 residues. The germline V gene has CDR1 SGHDT and CDR2 YYEEEE. The CDR3 nucleotides read TGTGCCAGCAGCTTGGAACACGGCTACACCTTC. Translating gives CASSLEHGYTF.

A few counts support this clonotype. One base away lies a much larger clone, so this may be a sequencing read error. The V gene is TRBV29-1, the J gene TRBJ2-1; 8 positions match TRBD1. Germline V gene sequence: CDR1 SQVTM, CDR2 ANQGSEA. The CDR3 consists of 13 residues. CDR3 region: CSVPDRADNVQFF. The CDR3 DNA reads TGCAGCGTCCCGGACAGGGCGGACAATGTGCAGTTCTTC.

V usage is TRBV4-1 and J usage is TRBJ2-1, with TRBD2 as a possible D gene (6 bases). CDR1 is MGHRA, CDR2 YSYEKL, per germline. The CDR3 runs to 17 residues. V was cut by 0 bases and J by 2 bases, with 14 bases left in between. DNA for the CDR3: TGCGCCAGCAGCCAAGATGGGGGGATTAGCCCCTACAATGAGCAGTTCTTC. The encoded protein is CASSQDGGISPYNEQFF.

The chain has TRBV15 and TRBJ2-2; a weak D match, TRBD2 (6 bases). The CDR3 is made up of 16 amino acids. V was pared by 2 bases and J by 5 bases, with 15 bases between. In germline, CDR1 is LNHNV, CDR2 YYDKDF (reference sequence). The CDR3 loop reads CATSRSLWGVTGELFF. In DNA form, the CDR3 reads TGTGCCACCAGCAGATCCCTTTGGGGGGTGACCGGGGAGCTGTTTTTT.

In this sample, this clonotype turned up many times. This rearrangement joins TRBV6-6 to TRBJ2-7; 8 bases align to TRBD1. Germline V lookup: CDR1 MNHNY, CDR2 SVGAGI (reference sequence). The CDR3 is 15 amino acids. Losses at the gene ends were 5 bases for V and 1 base for J; bases not matched to a gene: 7. CDR3 amino acids: CASSARQGRSYEQYF. The CDR3 coding sequence is TGTGCCAGCAGTGCCAGACAGGGGAGATCCTACGAGCAGTACTTC.

Turning to this clonotype: A clone one base away is much larger, so this may be a read error. The rearrangement uses TRBV4-1 and TRBJ2-4, with 7 bases that match TRBD2. After removal of 7 bases from V and 13 bases from J, the junction contained 16 bases not matched to a gene. Germline V gives CDR1 MGHRA, CDR2 YSYEKL. This CDR3 has 14 amino acids. In nucleotides, the CDR3 is TGCGCCAGCACCGCTGGCGGGAGATTCAATGAGCAGTACTTC. Its translation: CASTAGGRFNEQYF.

A note on this clonotype: A read error is possible here, since a much larger clone lies one base away. The chain recombines TRBV20-1 with TRBJ2-7, with D possibly matching TRBD2 (6 bases). The germline CDR1 and CDR2 sequences are DFQATT and SNEGSKA (reference sequence). Trimming cost V 5 bases and J 2 bases, with 13 bases left between them. The CDR3 contains 13 residues. CDR3 residues: CSAGGDSAYEQYF. CDR3 nucleotide sequence: TGCAGTGCTGGAGGGGACTCAGCCTACGAGCAGTACTTC.

This clonotype appeared a few times. The chain is built from TRBV5-5 and TRBJ1-1; TRBD1 matches at 12 bases. Germline V gene data show CDR1 as SGHKS and CDR2 as YYEKEE (reference sequence). The V gene end was trimmed by 5 bases and the J gene end by 3 bases; junction bases not matched to a gene: 8. This CDR3 is built from 16 residues. The CDR3 nucleotides are TGTGCCAGCAGACCGGGACAGGGGGCATCTTACACTGAAGCTTTCTTT. Its protein product is CASRPGQGASYTEAFF.

The count of this clonotype is one. Possible read error: a much larger clone is one base away. The chain carries TRBV20-1 and TRBJ2-1; D gene uncertain. Germline-derived CDR1 and CDR2 are DFQATT and SNEGSKA (reference sequence). CDR3 length: 13 residues. This CDR3 is CNARNSSYNEQFF. As DNA, the CDR3 is TGCAATGCTAGGAACAGCTCCTACAATGAGCAGTTCTTC.

About this clonotype itself: This may arise from a read error, as a much more abundant clone is one base away. V usage is TRBV11-2 and J usage is TRBJ2-5; 9 nucleotides line up with TRBD1. The J call is doubtful: the DNA matches TRBJ2-7 better. The CDR3 contains 14 residues. Germline V CDR1 and CDR2: SGHAT, FQNNGV. This CDR3 reads CASGLGQGNYEQYF. CDR3 DNA sequence: TGTGCCAGCGGCTTAGGACAGGGGAACTACGAGCAGTACTTC.

The rearrangement joins TRBV5-8 to TRBJ2-7; 8 bases match TRBD1. The CDR3 is 14 amino acids. Germline V gene sequence: CDR1 SGHTS, CDR2 YDEGEE. Trimming cost V 3 bases and J 1 base; bases outside gene matches: 3. The CDR3 DNA follows: TGTGCCAGCAGCTGGACAGGGCCTTCCTACGAGCAGTACTTC. Protein product: CASSWTGPSYEQYF.